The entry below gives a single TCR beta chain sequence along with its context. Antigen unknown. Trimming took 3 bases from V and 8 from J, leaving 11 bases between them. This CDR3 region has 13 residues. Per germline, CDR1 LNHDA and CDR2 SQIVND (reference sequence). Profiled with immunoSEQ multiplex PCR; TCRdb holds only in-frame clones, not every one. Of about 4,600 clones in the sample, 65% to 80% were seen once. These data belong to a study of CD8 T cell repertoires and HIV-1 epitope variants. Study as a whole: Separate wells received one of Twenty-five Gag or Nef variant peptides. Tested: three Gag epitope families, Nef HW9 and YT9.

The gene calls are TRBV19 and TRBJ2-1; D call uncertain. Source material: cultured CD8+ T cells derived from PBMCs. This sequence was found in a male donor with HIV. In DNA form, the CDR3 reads TGTGCCAGTAGTATCTGGTCGTGGGATGAGCAGTTCTTC. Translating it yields CASSIWSWDEQFF.